A single T cell receptor beta chain is shown here with its context. Trimming cost V 1 base and J 6 bases, with 16 bases left between them. The length of the CDR3 is 15 residues. Germline V gives CDR1 SGHVS, CDR2 FNYEAQ. Combining a sample-barcoded 5' primer with a J-beta primer mix, a second PCR ran for about 6 to 12 cycles. Sequencing of every sample gave 2.5 million or more CDR3-containing paired-end reads. TCRdb itself ran the 5' RACE reads through MiXCR, one entry per CDR3 protein. The sample shows hundreds of thousands of distinct CDR3 sequences, about 25% of them seen only once. The sample belongs to a study of blood T cells in healthy people across ages. The data also belong to a second study, concerning T cells of mothers and their children. As reported in that work: The donor cohort consisted of three healthy Caucasian mothers and their six children. The yield was over 8 million TCR beta CDR3 reads from each mother and 2.5 million to 3.5 million from each child.

Sequenced sample: blood. The sequence was obtained from a boy aged 5-17 years in good health. The chain carries TRBV7-6 and TRBJ2-7, with D possibly TRBD1 on 5 matching bases. The CDR3 nucleotides are TGTGCCAGCAGCTTAGAAGGCAGGGCCAGCTCCGAGCAGTACTTC. Protein sequence: CASSLEGRASSEQYF.